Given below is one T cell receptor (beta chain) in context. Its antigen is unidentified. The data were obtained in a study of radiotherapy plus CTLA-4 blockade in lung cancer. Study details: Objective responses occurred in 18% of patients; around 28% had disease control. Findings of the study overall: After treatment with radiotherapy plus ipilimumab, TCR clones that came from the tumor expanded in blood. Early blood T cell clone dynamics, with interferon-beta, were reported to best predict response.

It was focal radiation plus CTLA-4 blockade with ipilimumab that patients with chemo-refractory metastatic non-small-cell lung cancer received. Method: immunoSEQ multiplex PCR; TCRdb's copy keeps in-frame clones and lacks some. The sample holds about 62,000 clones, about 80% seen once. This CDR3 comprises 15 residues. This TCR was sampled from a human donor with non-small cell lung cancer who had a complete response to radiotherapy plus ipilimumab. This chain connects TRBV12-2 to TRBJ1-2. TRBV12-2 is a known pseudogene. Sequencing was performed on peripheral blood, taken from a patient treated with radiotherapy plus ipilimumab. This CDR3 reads CASRLEGRGLDGYTF. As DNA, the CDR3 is TGTGCAAGTCGCTTAGAGGGCAGAGGGTTGGATGGCTACACCTTC.